The present entry profiles one T cell receptor beta chain with its context. TCRdb's table, derived via immunoSEQ multiplex PCR, lists solely in-frame clones and lacks some. The repertoire holds 120,000 or so clones, with more than 75% as singletons. The record originates from a study of control samples from healthy donors and cancer patients. The length of the CDR3 is 13 residues. V lost 7 bases and J lost 4, with 12 bases in between. CDR1 and CDR2 from the germline V gene are MRHNA and SNTAGT. The chain combines TRBV6-4 with TRBJ2-3; D call uncertain. Source material: blood. The TCR originated in a man aged 25-45 years in good health. The CDR3, as DNA: TGTGCCAGCATCCCCCCCCCGGCAGATACGCAGTATTTT. As protein: CASIPPPADTQYF.